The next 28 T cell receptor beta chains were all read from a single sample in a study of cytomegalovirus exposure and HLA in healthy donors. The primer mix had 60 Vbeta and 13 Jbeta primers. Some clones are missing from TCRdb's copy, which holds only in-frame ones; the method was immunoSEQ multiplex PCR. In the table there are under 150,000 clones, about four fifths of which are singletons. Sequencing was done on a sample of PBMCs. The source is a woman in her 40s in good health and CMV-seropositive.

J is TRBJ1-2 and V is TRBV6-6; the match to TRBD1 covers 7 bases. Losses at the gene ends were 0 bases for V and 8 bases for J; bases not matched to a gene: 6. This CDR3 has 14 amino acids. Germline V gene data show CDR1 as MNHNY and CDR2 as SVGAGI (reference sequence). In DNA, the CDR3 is TGTGCCAGCAGTTACTCGGAGGGGGCGTTGGGCTACACCTTC. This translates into CASSYSEGALGYTF.

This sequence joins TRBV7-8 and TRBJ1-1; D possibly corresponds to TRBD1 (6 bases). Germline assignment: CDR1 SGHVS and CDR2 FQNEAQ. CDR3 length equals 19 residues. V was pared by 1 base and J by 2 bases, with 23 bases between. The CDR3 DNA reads TGTGCCAGCAGCTTAGTACCGGGACAAACGTCGCGCCTTAACACTGAAGCTTTCTTT. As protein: CASSLVPGQTSRLNTEAFF.

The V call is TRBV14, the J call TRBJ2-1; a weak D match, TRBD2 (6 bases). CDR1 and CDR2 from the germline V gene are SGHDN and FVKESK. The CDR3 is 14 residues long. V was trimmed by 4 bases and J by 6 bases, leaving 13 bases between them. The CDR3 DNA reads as TGTGCCAGCAGCCCCCGGGGAGGCCGCAATGAGCAGTTCTTC. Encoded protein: CASSPRGGRNEQFF.

The CDR3 DNA sequence: TGTGCCAGCAGCTTGGGCTCCCGCACAGATACGCAGTATTTT. It encodes CASSLGSRTDTQYF. This chain links TRBV7-9 with TRBJ2-3; D not resolved. V was cut by 3 bases and J by 1 base, with 8 bases left in between. The CDR3 has 14 amino acids. Germline V gene sequence: CDR1 SEHNR, CDR2 FQNEAQ (reference sequence).

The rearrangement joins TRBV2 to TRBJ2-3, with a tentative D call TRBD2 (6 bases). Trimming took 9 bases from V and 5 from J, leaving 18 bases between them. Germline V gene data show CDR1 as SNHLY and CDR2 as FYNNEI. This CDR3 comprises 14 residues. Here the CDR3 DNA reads TGTGCCAGTACGGGCTGGAGGGCCGAAGATACGCAGTATTTT. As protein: CASTGWRAEDTQYF.

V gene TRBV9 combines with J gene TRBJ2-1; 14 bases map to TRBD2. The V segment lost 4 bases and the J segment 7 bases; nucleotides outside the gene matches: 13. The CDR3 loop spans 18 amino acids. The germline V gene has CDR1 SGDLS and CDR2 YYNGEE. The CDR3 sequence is CASSPWPGLAGVENEQFF. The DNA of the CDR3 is TGTGCCAGCAGCCCCTGGCCGGGACTAGCGGGAGTTGAAAATGAGCAGTTCTTC.

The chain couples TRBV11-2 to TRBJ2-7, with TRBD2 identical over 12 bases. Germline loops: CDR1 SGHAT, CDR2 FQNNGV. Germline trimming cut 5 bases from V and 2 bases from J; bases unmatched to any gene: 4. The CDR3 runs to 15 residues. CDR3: CASSETSGGPYEQYF. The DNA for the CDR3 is TGTGCCAGCAGCGAGACTAGCGGGGGACCCTACGAGCAGTACTTC.

The CDR3 DNA reads as TGTGCCAGCAGCGTACAGGCCGATACCTACGAGCAGTACTTC. Its translation is CASSVQADTYEQYF. The chain uses TRBV9 and TRBJ2-7; D is unclear. V shed 1 base and J shed 2 bases, with 10 bases lying between them. The CDR3 spans 14 residues. The germline V gene encodes CDR1 SGDLS and CDR2 YYNGEE.

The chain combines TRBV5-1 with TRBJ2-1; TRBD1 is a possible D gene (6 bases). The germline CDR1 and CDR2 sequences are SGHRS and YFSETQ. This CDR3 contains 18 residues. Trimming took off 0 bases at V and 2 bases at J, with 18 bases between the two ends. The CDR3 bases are TGCGCCAGCAGCTTGGCCGCTGTAACCGGGACACCCTACAATGAGCAGTTCTTC. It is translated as CASSLAAVTGTPYNEQFF.

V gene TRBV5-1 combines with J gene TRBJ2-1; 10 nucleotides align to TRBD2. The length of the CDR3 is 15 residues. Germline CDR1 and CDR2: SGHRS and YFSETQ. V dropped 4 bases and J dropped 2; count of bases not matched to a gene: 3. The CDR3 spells CASSEAGGAYNEQFF. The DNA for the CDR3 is TGCGCCAGCAGCGAAGCGGGAGGGGCCTACAATGAGCAGTTCTTC.

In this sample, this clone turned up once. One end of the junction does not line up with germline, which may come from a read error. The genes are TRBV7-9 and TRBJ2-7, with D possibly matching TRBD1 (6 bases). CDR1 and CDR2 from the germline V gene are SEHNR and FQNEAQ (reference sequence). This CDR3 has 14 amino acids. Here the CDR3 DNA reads TGTTCCAGCAGCTCCCAGACAGGATCTTACGAGCAGTACTTC. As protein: CSSSSQTGSYEQYF.

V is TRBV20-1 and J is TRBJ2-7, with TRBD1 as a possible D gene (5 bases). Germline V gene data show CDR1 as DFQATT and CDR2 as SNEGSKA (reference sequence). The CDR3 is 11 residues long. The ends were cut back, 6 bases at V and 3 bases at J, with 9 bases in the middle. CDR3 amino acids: CSAVDNYEQYF. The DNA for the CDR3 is TGCAGTGCCGTGGACAACTACGAGCAGTACTTC.

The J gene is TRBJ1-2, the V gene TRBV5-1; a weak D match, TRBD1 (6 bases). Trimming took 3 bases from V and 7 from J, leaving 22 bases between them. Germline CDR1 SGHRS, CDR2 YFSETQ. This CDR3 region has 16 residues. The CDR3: CASSWGSSGGRGGYTF. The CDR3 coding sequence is TGCGCCAGCAGCTGGGGGAGTTCGGGGGGCCGAGGTGGCTACACCTTC.

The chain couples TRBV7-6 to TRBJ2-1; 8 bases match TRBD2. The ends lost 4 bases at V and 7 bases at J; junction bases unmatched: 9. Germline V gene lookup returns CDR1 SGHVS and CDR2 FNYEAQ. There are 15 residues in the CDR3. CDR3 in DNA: TGTGCCAGCAGCTATATAGCGGGGTCTCGGAATGAGCAGTTCTTC. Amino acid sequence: CASSYIAGSRNEQFF.

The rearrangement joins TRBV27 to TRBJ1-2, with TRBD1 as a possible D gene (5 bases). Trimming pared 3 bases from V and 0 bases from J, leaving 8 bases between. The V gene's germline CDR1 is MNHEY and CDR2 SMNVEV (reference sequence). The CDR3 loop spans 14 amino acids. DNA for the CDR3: TGTGCCAGCAGTTTGACAGCTACTAACTATGGCTACACCTTC. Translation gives CASSLTATNYGYTF.

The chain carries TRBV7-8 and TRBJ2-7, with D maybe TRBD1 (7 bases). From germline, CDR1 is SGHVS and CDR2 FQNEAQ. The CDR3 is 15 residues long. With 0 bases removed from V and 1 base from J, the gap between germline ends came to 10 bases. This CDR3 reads CASSLAAGGSYEQYF. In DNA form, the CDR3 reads TGTGCCAGCAGCTTAGCAGCAGGGGGGTCCTACGAGCAGTACTTC.

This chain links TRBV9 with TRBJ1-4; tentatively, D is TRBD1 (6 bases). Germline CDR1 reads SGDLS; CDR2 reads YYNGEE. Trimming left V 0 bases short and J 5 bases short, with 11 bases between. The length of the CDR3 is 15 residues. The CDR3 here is CASSVAQGLNEKLFF. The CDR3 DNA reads TGTGCCAGCAGCGTAGCACAGGGCTTAAATGAAAAACTGTTTTTT. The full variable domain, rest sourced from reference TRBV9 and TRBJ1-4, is DSGVTQTPKHLITATGQRVTLRCSPRSGDLSVYWYQQSLDQGLQFLIQYYNGEERAKGNILERFSAQQFPDLHSELNLSSLELGDSALYFCASSVAQGLNEKLFFGSGTQLSVL.

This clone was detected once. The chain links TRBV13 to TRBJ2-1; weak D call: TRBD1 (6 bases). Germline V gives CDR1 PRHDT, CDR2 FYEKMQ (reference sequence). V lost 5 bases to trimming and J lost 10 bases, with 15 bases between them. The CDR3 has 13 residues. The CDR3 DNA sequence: TGTGCCAGCAGCCGTTTGAGGACAGAAGAGCAGTTCTTC. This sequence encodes CASSRLRTEEQFF.

CDR3 sequence (DNA): TGTGCCAGCAGCCAACTCCTGCGTCGAGGGAGCGCCTACAATGAGCAGTTCTTC. Protein product: CASSQLLRRGSAYNEQFF. The V gene is TRBV13, the J gene TRBJ2-1; tentatively, D is TRBD2 (5 bases). The CDR3 sequence is 18 residues long. CDR1 and CDR2 (germline): PRHDT, FYEKMQ (reference sequence). With 5 bases removed from V and 2 bases from J, the gap between germline ends came to 22 bases.

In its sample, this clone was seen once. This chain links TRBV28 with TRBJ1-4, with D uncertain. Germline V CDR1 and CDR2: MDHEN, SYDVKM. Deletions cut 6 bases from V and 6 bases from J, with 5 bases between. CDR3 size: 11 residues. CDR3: CASSPDEKLFF. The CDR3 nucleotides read TGTGCCAGCAGCCCGGATGAAAAACTGTTTTTT.

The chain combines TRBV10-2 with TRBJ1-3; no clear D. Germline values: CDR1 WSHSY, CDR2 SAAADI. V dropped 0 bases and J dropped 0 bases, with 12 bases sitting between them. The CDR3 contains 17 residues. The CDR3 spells CASSESYRLSSGNTIYF. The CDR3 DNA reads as TGCGCCAGCAGTGAGTCGTATCGGTTAAGCTCTGGAAACACCATATATTTT.

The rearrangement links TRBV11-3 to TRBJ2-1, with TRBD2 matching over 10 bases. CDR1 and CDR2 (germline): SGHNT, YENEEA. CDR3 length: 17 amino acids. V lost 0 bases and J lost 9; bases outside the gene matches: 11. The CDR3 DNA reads TGTGCCAGCAGCTTAGATACGCGGGCTAGCGGGAGTAGTGAGCAGTTCTTC. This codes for CASSLDTRASGSSEQFF.

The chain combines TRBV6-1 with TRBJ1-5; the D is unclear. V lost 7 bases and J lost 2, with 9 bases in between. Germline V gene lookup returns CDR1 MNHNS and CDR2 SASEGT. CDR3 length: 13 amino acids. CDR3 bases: TGTGCCAGCATCTCAGAGGGCAATCAGCCCCAGCATTTT. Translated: CASISEGNQPQHF.

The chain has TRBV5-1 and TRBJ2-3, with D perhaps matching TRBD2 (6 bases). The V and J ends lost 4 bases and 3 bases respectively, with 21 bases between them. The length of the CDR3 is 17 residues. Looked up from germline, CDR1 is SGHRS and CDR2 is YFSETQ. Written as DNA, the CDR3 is TGCGCCAGCAGCCGGTCCTCGGGACCCGGAGGGACAGATACGCAGTATTTT. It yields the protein CASSRSSGPGGTDTQYF.

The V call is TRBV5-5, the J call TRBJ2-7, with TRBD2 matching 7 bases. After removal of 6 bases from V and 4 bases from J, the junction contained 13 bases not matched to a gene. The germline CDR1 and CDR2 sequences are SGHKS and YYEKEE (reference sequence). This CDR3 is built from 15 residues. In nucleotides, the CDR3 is TGTGCCAGCACCCCCAACGGGAGGACCCAATACGAGCAGTACTTC. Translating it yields CASTPNGRTQYEQYF.

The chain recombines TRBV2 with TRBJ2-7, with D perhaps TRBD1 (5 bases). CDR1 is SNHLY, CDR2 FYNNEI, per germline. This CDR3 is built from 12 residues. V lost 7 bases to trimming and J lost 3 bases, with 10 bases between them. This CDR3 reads CASTAQGYEQYF. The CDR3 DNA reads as TGTGCCAGCACTGCGCAGGGCTACGAGCAGTACTTC.

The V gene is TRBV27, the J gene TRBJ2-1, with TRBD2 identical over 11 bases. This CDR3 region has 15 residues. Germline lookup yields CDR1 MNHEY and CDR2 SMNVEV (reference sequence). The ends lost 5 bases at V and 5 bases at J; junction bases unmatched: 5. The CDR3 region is CASSLTSGSDNEQFF. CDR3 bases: TGTGCCAGCAGTCTTACTAGCGGGAGCGACAATGAGCAGTTCTTC.

The CDR3 nucleotides read TGTGCCAGCAGCGTAGGTGGTAGCCGGGCCTACAATGAGCAGTTCTTC. It translates to CASSVGGSRAYNEQFF. J is TRBJ2-1 and V is TRBV9; no reliable D call. In germline, CDR1 is SGDLS, CDR2 YYNGEE. Trimming cost V 0 bases and J 2 bases, with 12 bases left between them. The CDR3 is 16 residues long.